This is a list of T cell receptor beta chains from one sample in a study of identical twins. TCRdb recomputed calls from the 5' RACE reads with MiXCR, one row per CDR3 protein. This repertoire shows 550,000 to 700,000 distinct CDR3 sequences, approximately 10% found once; its top ten account for roughly 3%. The same data also contributed to another study, on yellow fever vaccine responses in identical twins.

The sample taken for sequencing was PBMCs. The receptors come from a woman aged 18-29 years in good health. Both conserved end residues are part of each CDR3. D genes are given only for firm matches. Some rows mark clone size as missing; the rest say once, few, many or name a class of expanded clone.

D gene: TRBD2; V gene: TRBV3-1; J gene: TRBJ2-7; clone size: many; CDR3 DNA: TGTGCCAGCAGATTCTCCGGGGGGGCCGGCGAGCAGTACTTC; CDR3 protein: CASRFSGGAGEQYF
D gene: -; V gene: TRBV20-1; J gene: TRBJ2-1; clone size: -; CDR3 DNA: TGCAGTGCTAGAGATCTTACTAGATCCCTTAATGAGCAGTTCTTC; CDR3 protein: CSARDLTRSLNEQFF
D gene: TRBD2; V gene: TRBV20-1; J gene: TRBJ2-1; clone size: -; CDR3 DNA: TGCAGTGCTAGAGATTACCAGGGAATAGCGGGGGGCTACAATGAGCAGTTCTTC; CDR3 protein: CSARDYQGIAGGYNEQFF
D gene: TRBD2; V gene: TRBV20-1; J gene: TRBJ2-1; clone size: few; CDR3 DNA: TGCAGTGCTAGTCCTTCGGGACTAGCGGGAGGGAGTGAGCAGTTCTTC; CDR3 protein: CSASPSGLAGGSEQFF
D gene: TRBD2; V gene: TRBV20-1; J gene: TRBJ2-2; clone size: -; CDR3 DNA: TGCTGTGCTAGACCAGATAATAGCGGGATTCGTATCACCGGGGAGCTGTTTTTT; CDR3 protein: CCARPDNSGIRITGELFF
D gene: -; V gene: TRBV6-2/TRBV6-3; J gene: TRBJ2-2; clone size: many; CDR3 DNA: TGTGCCAGCAGTTACTACACGACCGGGGAGCTGTTTTTT; CDR3 protein: CASSYYTTGELFF
D gene: TRBD1; V gene: TRBV10-2; J gene: TRBJ1-6; clone size: many; CDR3 DNA: TGCGCCAGCAGTCGGACAGGGGATCGTTCACCCCTCCACTTT; CDR3 protein: CASSRTGDRSPLHF
D gene: -; V gene: TRBV4-1; J gene: TRBJ2-1; clone size: -; CDR3 DNA: TGCGCCAGCAGCCAGCCCGGGGTAGTGGTGAATGAGCAGTTCTTC; CDR3 protein: CASSQPGVVVNEQFF
D gene: -; V gene: TRBV5-1; J gene: TRBJ2-7; clone size: many; CDR3 DNA: TGCGCCAGCAGCTTTTTGCGAGAGAGCTCCTACGAGCAGTACTTC; CDR3 protein: CASSFLRESSYEQYF
D gene: -; V gene: TRBV4-3; J gene: TRBJ1-2; clone size: few; CDR3 DNA: TGCGCCAGCAGCCAACTATCCGGGACCTACGACTATGGCTACACCTTC; CDR3 protein: CASSQLSGTYDYGYTF
D gene: -; V gene: TRBV30; J gene: TRBJ2-5; clone size: few; CDR3 DNA: TGTGCCTGGAGCCGTGGGGGACTCATCCAAGAGACCCAGTACTTC; CDR3 protein: CAWSRGGLIQETQYF
D gene: -; V gene: TRBV27; J gene: TRBJ2-3; clone size: -; CDR3 DNA: TGTGCCAGCAGTGACATATGGGGGAGAACAGATACGCAGTATTTT; CDR3 protein: CASSDIWGRTDTQYF
D gene: TRBD2; V gene: TRBV29-1; J gene: TRBJ2-5; clone size: many; CDR3 DNA: TGCAGCGTTGATTCTAGCGGGGGAGAGACCCAGTACTTC; CDR3 protein: CSVDSSGGETQYF
D gene: -; V gene: TRBV6-1; J gene: TRBJ1-5; clone size: few; CDR3 DNA: TGTGCCAGCAGTCCCCCTCGGGACCTTGAGCCCCAGCATTTT; CDR3 protein: CASSPPRDLEPQHF
D gene: TRBD2; V gene: TRBV6-5; J gene: TRBJ2-7; clone size: many; CDR3 DNA: TGTGCCAGCAGTTCCCAAGCGGGAGGGCCCTACGAGCAGTACTTC; CDR3 protein: CASSSQAGGPYEQYF
D gene: TRBD2; V gene: TRBV9; J gene: TRBJ2-5; clone size: many; CDR3 DNA: TGTGCCAGCAGCGCCCGGACTAGCGGGAGAGGGGAGACCCAGTACTTC; CDR3 protein: CASSARTSGRGETQYF
D gene: -; V gene: TRBV7-8; J gene: TRBJ1-1; clone size: many; CDR3 DNA: TGTGCCAGCAGCTTACAGGACAGCCACACTGAAGCTTTCTTT; CDR3 protein: CASSLQDSHTEAFF
D gene: -; V gene: TRBV15; J gene: TRBJ2-2; clone size: -; CDR3 DNA: TGTGCCACCAGCAGAGATGTTAGGTGGTCGCTAAACACCGGGGAGCTGTTTTTT; CDR3 protein: CATSRDVRWSLNTGELFF
D gene: TRBD1; V gene: TRBV7-8; J gene: TRBJ2-1; clone size: few; CDR3 DNA: TGTGCCAGCAGCCCGCACGCCACCGGGACAGGTTACAATGAGCAGTTCTTC; CDR3 protein: CASSPHATGTGYNEQFF
D gene: -; V gene: TRBV10-1; J gene: TRBJ1-1; clone size: -; CDR3 DNA: TGCGCCAGCAGTGAAGCGGGCCTGAACACTGAAGCTTTCTTT; CDR3 protein: CASSEAGLNTEAFF
D gene: TRBD1; V gene: TRBV28; J gene: TRBJ2-7; clone size: few; CDR3 DNA: TGTGCCAGCACTCTGGGACAGGGGGTCCGCGAGCAGTACTTC; CDR3 protein: CASTLGQGVREQYF
D gene: -; V gene: TRBV29-1; J gene: TRBJ2-2; clone size: many; CDR3 DNA: TGCAGCGGCCGAGAGAACACCGGGGAGCTGTTTTTT; CDR3 protein: CSGRENTGELFF
D gene: TRBD2; V gene: TRBV20-1; J gene: TRBJ2-7; clone size: many; CDR3 DNA: TGCAGTGCTCCTCACTGGACTAGCGGGAGTGGCTACGAGCAGTACTTC; CDR3 protein: CSAPHWTSGSGYEQYF
D gene: -; V gene: TRBV7-9; J gene: TRBJ2-7; clone size: -; CDR3 DNA: TGTGCCAGCAGCTTAGATACAGGGCACAGGGCCTACGAGCAGTACTTC; CDR3 protein: CASSLDTGHRAYEQYF
D gene: TRBD2; V gene: TRBV7-9; J gene: TRBJ2-7; clone size: -; CDR3 DNA: TGTGCCAGCAGTACTAGCGGGGGGCGGTCCGAGCAGTACTTC; CDR3 protein: CASSTSGGRSEQYF
D gene: -; V gene: TRBV29-1; J gene: TRBJ1-2; clone size: -; CDR3 DNA: TGCAGCGGCGGACAGACTCCTTATGGCTACACCTTC; CDR3 protein: CSGGQTPYGYTF
D gene: TRBD1; V gene: TRBV12-3/TRBV12-4; J gene: TRBJ1-2; clone size: many; CDR3 DNA: TGTGCCAGCAGGGAACAGGGGGCTCCCTATGGCTACACCTTC; CDR3 protein: CASREQGAPYGYTF
D gene: TRBD2; V gene: TRBV12-3/TRBV12-4; J gene: TRBJ2-3; clone size: few; CDR3 DNA: TGTGCCAGCAGTCCGGGGGGGTTAGATACGCAGTATTTT; CDR3 protein: CASSPGGLDTQYF
D gene: TRBD1; V gene: TRBV19; J gene: TRBJ2-1; clone size: -; CDR3 DNA: TGTGCCAGTAGTATAGCGGGACAGGGCGGCAATGAGCAGTTCTTC; CDR3 protein: CASSIAGQGGNEQFF
D gene: TRBD1; V gene: TRBV28; J gene: TRBJ1-2; clone size: -; CDR3 DNA: TGTGCCAGCAGAAGGGGACAGGGGTATGGCTACACCTTC; CDR3 protein: CASRRGQGYGYTF
D gene: TRBD1; V gene: TRBV27; J gene: TRBJ2-1; clone size: few; CDR3 DNA: TGTGCCAGCAGTTTATTCCCTGAAACAGGGGGTGTAAGAGGGTCTCTCTACAATGAGCAGTTCTTC; CDR3 protein: CASSLFPETGGVRGSLYNEQFF
D gene: -; V gene: TRBV29-1; J gene: TRBJ2-7; clone size: few; CDR3 DNA: TGCAGCGTTGAAAGCGTGGCAGACAGGAACGAGCAGTACTTC; CDR3 protein: CSVESVADRNEQYF
D gene: -; V gene: TRBV7-2; J gene: TRBJ2-3; clone size: many; CDR3 DNA: TGTGCCAGCAGCCTCGCCCCGGGCCCCTCTCCGCAGTATTTT; CDR3 protein: CASSLAPGPSPQYF
D gene: -; V gene: TRBV29-1; J gene: TRBJ2-3; clone size: few; CDR3 DNA: TGCAGCGGACGGTTGGATACGCAGTATTTT; CDR3 protein: CSGRLDTQYF
D gene: -; V gene: TRBV24-1; J gene: TRBJ2-1; clone size: few; CDR3 DNA: TGTGCCACCAGTGATGTCCGGGATAGCAATGAGCAGTTCTTC; CDR3 protein: CATSDVRDSNEQFF
D gene: TRBD1; V gene: TRBV29-1; J gene: TRBJ1-5; clone size: -; CDR3 DNA: TGCAGCGCCGGGACAGGGCCTCAGCCCCAGCATTTT; CDR3 protein: CSAGTGPQPQHF
D gene: -; V gene: TRBV18; J gene: TRBJ2-1; clone size: -; CDR3 DNA: TGTGCCAGCTCACCAGAGAGGGACGGGATCTTTGAGCAGTTCTTC; CDR3 protein: CASSPERDGIFEQFF
D gene: -; V gene: TRBV11-2; J gene: TRBJ2-3; clone size: few; CDR3 DNA: TGTGCCAGCAGCCCCAGGGTATCGCCCGCAGATACGCAGTATTTT; CDR3 protein: CASSPRVSPADTQYF
D gene: -; V gene: TRBV11-3; J gene: TRBJ2-2; clone size: -; CDR3 DNA: TGTGCCAGCAGCTTATCGACTGAAGCGTCGGCTGCGGAGCTGTTTTTT; CDR3 protein: CASSLSTEASAAELFF
D gene: -; V gene: TRBV6-2/TRBV6-3; J gene: TRBJ2-5; clone size: many; CDR3 DNA: TGTGCCAGCAGTTCCTTAGGAGTTGGCCAAGAGACCCAGTACTTC; CDR3 protein: CASSSLGVGQETQYF
D gene: -; V gene: TRBV4-3; J gene: TRBJ2-7; clone size: -; CDR3 DNA: TGCGCCAGCAGCCAAGATTTCGGACACCTACTCCTCTACGAGCAGTACTTC; CDR3 protein: CASSQDFGHLLLYEQYF
D gene: TRBD2; V gene: TRBV29-1; J gene: TRBJ2-1; clone size: many; CDR3 DNA: TGCAGCACAAGACTAGCGGGAGCCTACAATGAGCAGTTCTTC; CDR3 protein: CSTRLAGAYNEQFF
D gene: -; V gene: TRBV5-1; J gene: TRBJ2-5; clone size: few; CDR3 DNA: TGCGCCAGCAGCTTCGAGGTAGGGCAAGAGACCCAGTACTTC; CDR3 protein: CASSFEVGQETQYF
D gene: TRBD1; V gene: TRBV28; J gene: TRBJ2-3; clone size: many; CDR3 DNA: TGTGCCAGCAGTTTTGGGACAGGGAACACAGATACGCAGTATTTT; CDR3 protein: CASSFGTGNTDTQYF
D gene: -; V gene: TRBV3-1; J gene: TRBJ1-1; clone size: many; CDR3 DNA: TGTGCCAGCAGCCTTTGGGACACTATGAACACTGAAGCTTTCTTT; CDR3 protein: CASSLWDTMNTEAFF
D gene: TRBD2; V gene: TRBV10-2; J gene: TRBJ2-1; clone size: -; CDR3 DNA: TGCGCCAGCAGTCTCATAGCGGGAGGGCCTCTTCAAGACAATGAGCAGTTCTTC; CDR3 protein: CASSLIAGGPLQDNEQFF
D gene: -; V gene: TRBV20-1; J gene: TRBJ2-1; clone size: many; CDR3 DNA: TGCAGGGCCACAGGGTTGACCTACAATGAGCAGTTCTTC; CDR3 protein: CRATGLTYNEQFF
D gene: -; V gene: TRBV28; J gene: TRBJ2-7; clone size: many; CDR3 DNA: TGTGCCAGCCGGGACACAAGTCTGGGAGCCTACGAGCAGTACTTC; CDR3 protein: CASRDTSLGAYEQYF
D gene: TRBD2; V gene: TRBV11-2; J gene: TRBJ2-1; clone size: -; CDR3 DNA: TGTGCCAGCAGCCCCTTAGGGGGACTAGCGGGGGGGGCCTATGATGAGCAGTTCTTC; CDR3 protein: CASSPLGGLAGGAYDEQFF
D gene: -; V gene: TRBV11-2; J gene: TRBJ2-1; clone size: few; CDR3 DNA: TGTGCCAGCAGCTTAGAGGCAGTCTCCTACAATGAGCAGTTCTTC; CDR3 protein: CASSLEAVSYNEQFF
D gene: -; V gene: TRBV12-3/TRBV12-4; J gene: TRBJ2-7; clone size: -; CDR3 DNA: TGTGCCAGCAGTCCCGGACCTACCGAGCAGTACTTC; CDR3 protein: CASSPGPTEQYF
D gene: -; V gene: TRBV19; J gene: TRBJ2-1; clone size: few; CDR3 DNA: TGTGCCAGTAGTATTTCCTTGAAAACGTACAATGAGCAGTTCTTC; CDR3 protein: CASSISLKTYNEQFF
D gene: -; V gene: TRBV10-3; J gene: TRBJ1-5; clone size: many; CDR3 DNA: TGTGCCATCAGTGACATAAGCAATCAGCCCCAGCATTTT; CDR3 protein: CAISDISNQPQHF
D gene: -; V gene: TRBV4-2; J gene: TRBJ2-1; clone size: -; CDR3 DNA: TGTGCCAGCGAACTTTCGGGATTCAATGAGCAGTTCTTC; CDR3 protein: CASELSGFNEQFF
D gene: TRBD2; V gene: TRBV29-1; J gene: TRBJ2-3; clone size: -; CDR3 DNA: TGCAGCGTTGAGGGACTCCATCCCGGGAGGGATACGCAGTATTTT; CDR3 protein: CSVEGLHPGRDTQYF
D gene: -; V gene: TRBV5-1; J gene: TRBJ2-1; clone size: -; CDR3 DNA: TGCGCCAGCCAACCTCTGGGGGTACCATACAATGAGCAGTTCTTC; CDR3 protein: CASQPLGVPYNEQFF
D gene: -; V gene: TRBV29-1; J gene: TRBJ2-7; clone size: -; CDR3 DNA: TGCAGCGTTGGGAGAGGGGGTTCCTACGAGCAGTACTTC; CDR3 protein: CSVGRGGSYEQYF
D gene: -; V gene: TRBV2; J gene: TRBJ1-1; clone size: many; CDR3 DNA: TGTGCCAGCAGCTTTGAACACCGGAACACTGAAGCTTTCTTT; CDR3 protein: CASSFEHRNTEAFF
D gene: -; V gene: TRBV2; J gene: TRBJ2-1; clone size: -; CDR3 DNA: TGTGCCAGCAGTGAATATCGCGGTGTGTCTTACAATGAGCAGTTCTTC; CDR3 protein: CASSEYRGVSYNEQFF